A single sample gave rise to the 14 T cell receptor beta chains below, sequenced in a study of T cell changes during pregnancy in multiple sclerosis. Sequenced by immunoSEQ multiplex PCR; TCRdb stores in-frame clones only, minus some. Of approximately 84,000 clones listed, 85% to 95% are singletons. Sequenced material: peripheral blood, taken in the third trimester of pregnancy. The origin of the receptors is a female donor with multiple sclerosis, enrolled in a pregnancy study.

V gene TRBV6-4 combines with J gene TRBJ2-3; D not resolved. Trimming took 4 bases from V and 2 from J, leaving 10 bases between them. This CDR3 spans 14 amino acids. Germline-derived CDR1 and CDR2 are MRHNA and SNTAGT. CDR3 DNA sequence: TGTGCCAGCAGTGCACAGTTCCTCACAGATACGCAGTATTTT. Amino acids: CASSAQFLTDTQYF.

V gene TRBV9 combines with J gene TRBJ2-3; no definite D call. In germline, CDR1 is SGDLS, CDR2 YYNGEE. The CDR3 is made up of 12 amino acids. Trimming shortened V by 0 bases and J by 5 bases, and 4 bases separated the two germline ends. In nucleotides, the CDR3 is TGTGCCAGCAGCGTAGGAGGAGATACGCAGTATTTT. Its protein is CASSVGGDTQYF.

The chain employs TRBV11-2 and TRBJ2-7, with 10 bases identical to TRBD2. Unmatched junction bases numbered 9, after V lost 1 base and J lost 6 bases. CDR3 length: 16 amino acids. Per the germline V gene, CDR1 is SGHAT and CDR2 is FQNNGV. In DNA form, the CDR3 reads TGTGCCAGCAGCTTAGGTTGGAGCGGGGGGGCCTCCGAGCAGTACTTC. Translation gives CASSLGWSGGASEQYF.

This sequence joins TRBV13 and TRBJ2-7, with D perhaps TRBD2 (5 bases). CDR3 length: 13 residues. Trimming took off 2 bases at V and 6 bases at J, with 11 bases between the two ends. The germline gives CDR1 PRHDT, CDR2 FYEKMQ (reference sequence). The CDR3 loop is CASSLNTEGEQYF. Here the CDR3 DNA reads TGTGCCAGCAGCTTAAATACAGAGGGCGAGCAGTACTTC.

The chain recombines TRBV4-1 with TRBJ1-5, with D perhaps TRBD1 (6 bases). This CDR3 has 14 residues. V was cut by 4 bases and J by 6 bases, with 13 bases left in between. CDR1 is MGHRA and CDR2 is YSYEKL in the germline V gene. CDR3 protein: CASSLEGGGQPQHF. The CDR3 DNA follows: TGCGCCAGCAGCCTAGAGGGAGGGGGTCAGCCCCAGCATTTT.

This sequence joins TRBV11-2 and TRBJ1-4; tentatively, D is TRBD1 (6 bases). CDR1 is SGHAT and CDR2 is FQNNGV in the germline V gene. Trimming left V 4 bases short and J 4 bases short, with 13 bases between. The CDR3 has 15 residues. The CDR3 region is CASSSPRDINEKLFF. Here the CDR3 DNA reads TGTGCCAGCAGCTCCCCCCGGGACATTAATGAAAAACTGTTTTTT.

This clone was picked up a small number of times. The CDR3 DNA reads TGCGCCAGCAGCCAAGAGGGGGGACATAATTCACCCCTCCACTTT. Amino acids: CASSQEGGHNSPLHF. The chain carries TRBV4-1 and TRBJ1-6; a weak D match, TRBD1 (5 bases). The CDR3 extends over 15 amino acids. Germline V CDR1 and CDR2: MGHRA, YSYEKL. V gave up 0 bases and J gave up 5 bases, with 8 bases separating them.

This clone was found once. CDR3 sequence (DNA): TGTGCCAGCAGCGTGACAGGGAACACTGAAGCTTTCTTT. Its translation is CASSVTGNTEAFF. The chain is built from TRBV9 and TRBJ1-1; a weak D match, TRBD1 (6 bases). The CDR3 totals 13 residues. V shed 2 bases and J shed 1 base, with 6 bases lying between them. In germline, CDR1 is SGDLS, CDR2 YYNGEE.

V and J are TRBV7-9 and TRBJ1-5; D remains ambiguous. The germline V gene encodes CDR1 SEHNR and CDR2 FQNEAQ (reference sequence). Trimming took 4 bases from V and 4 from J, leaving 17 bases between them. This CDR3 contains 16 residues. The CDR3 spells CASSSSAGYGNQPQHF. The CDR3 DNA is TGTGCCAGCAGCTCTAGCGCGGGTTATGGGAATCAGCCCCAGCATTTT.

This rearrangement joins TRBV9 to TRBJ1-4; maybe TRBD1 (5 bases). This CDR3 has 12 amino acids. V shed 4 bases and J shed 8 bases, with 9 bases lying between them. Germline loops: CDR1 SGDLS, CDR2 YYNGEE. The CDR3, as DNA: TGTGCCAGCAGCCCGGGGGGGGAAAAACTGTTTTTT. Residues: CASSPGGEKLFF.

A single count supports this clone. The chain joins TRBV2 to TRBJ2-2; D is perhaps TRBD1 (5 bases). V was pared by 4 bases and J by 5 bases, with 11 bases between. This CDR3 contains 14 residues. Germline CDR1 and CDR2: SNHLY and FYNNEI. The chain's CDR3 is CASSGAGLTGELFF. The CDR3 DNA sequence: TGTGCCAGCAGTGGCGCAGGGTTGACCGGGGAGCTGTTTTTT.

CDR3 DNA: TGTGCCAGCAGCTCACCGGGACTAGCGACCTACGAGCAGTACTTC. Protein product: CASSSPGLATYEQYF. This sequence joins TRBV5-4 and TRBJ2-7, with TRBD2 matching 10 bases. V was clipped by 3 bases and J by 2 bases; unmatched bases: 5. CDR3 size: 15 residues. Germline values: CDR1 SGHNT, CDR2 YYREEE (reference sequence).

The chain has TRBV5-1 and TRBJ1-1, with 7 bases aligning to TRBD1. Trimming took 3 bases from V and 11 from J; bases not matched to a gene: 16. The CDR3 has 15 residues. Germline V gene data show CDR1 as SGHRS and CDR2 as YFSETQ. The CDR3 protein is CASSSGHTGAIGAFF. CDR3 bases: TGCGCCAGCAGCTCGGGCCATACAGGGGCGATTGGGGCTTTCTTT.

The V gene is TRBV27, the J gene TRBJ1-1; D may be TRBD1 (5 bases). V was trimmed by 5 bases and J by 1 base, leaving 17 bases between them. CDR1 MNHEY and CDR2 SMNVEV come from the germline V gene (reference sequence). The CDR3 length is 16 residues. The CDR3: CASSLIPGHPNTEAFF. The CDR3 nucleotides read TGTGCCAGCAGTCTCATACCCGGACACCCGAACACTGAAGCTTTCTTT.